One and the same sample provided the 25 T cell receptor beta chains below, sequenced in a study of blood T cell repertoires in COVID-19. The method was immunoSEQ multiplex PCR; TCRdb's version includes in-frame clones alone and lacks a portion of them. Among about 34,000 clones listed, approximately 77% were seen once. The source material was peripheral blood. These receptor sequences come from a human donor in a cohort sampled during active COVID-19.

CDR3 amino acids: CASAPRTELEDNEQFF. For the CDR3, the DNA is TGCGCCAGCGCCCCCCGGACAGAGCTAGAGGACAATGAGCAGTTCTTC. V is TRBV5-1 and J is TRBJ2-1; possible D gene TRBD1, 6 bases. V was clipped by 7 bases and J by 5 bases, with 22 bases between them. CDR1 and CDR2 from the germline V gene are SGHRS and YFSETQ. The CDR3 runs to 16 residues.

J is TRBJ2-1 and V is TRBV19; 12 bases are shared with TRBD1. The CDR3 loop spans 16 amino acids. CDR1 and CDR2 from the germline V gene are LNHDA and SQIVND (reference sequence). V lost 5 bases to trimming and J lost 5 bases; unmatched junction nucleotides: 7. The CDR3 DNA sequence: TGTGCCAGTAGTCCTGCCGGGACAGGGGGCAACAATGAGCAGTTCTTC. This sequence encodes CASSPAGTGGNNEQFF.

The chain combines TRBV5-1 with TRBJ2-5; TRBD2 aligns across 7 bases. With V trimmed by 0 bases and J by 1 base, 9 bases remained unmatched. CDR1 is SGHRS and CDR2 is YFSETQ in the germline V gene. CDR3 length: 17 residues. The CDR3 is CASSLGDSGPAQETQYF. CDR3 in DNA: TGCGCCAGCAGCTTGGGGGATAGCGGGCCAGCCCAAGAGACCCAGTACTTC. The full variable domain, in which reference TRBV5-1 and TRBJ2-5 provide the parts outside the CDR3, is KAGVTQTPRYLIKTRGQQVTLSCSPISGHRSVSWYQQTPGQGLQFLFEYFSETQRNKGNFPGRFSGRQFSNSRSEMNVSTLELGDSALYLCASSLGDSGPAQETQYFGPGTRLLVL.

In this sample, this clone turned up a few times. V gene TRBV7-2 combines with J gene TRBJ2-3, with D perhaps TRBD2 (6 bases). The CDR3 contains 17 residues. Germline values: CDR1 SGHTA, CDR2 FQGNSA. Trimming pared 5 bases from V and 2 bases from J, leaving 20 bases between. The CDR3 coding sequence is TGTGCCAGCAGCCCCCTAAGAGGACGGGGGTACACAGATACGCAGTATTTT. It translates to CASSPLRGRGYTDTQYF. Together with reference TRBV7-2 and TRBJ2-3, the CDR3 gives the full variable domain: GAGVSQSPSNKVTEKGKDVELRCDPISGHTALYWYRQSLGQGLEFLIYFQGNSAPDKSGLPSDRFSAERTGGSVSTLTIQRTQQEDSAVYLCASSPLRGRGYTDTQYFGPGTRLTVL.

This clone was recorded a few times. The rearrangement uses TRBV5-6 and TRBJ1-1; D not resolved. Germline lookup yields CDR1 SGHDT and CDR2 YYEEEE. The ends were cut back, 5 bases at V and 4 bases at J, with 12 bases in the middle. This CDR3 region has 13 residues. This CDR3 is CASSLGLTTEAFF. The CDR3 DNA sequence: TGTGCCAGCAGTCTAGGACTGACCACTGAAGCTTTCTTT. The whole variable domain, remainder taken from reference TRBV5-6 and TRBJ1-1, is DAGVTQSPTHLIKTRGQQVTLRCSPKSGHDTVSWYQQALGQGPQFIFQYYEEEERQRGNFPDRFSGHQFPNYSSELNVNALLLGDSALYLCASSLGLTTEAFFGQGTRLTVV.

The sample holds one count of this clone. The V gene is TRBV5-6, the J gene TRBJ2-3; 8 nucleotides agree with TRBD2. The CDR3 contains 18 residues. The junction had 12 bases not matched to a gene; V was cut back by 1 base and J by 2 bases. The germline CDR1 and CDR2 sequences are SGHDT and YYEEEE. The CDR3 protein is CASSLLGVSGKATDTQYF. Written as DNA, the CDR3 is TGTGCCAGCAGCTTGTTGGGTGTTAGCGGGAAAGCCACAGATACGCAGTATTTT. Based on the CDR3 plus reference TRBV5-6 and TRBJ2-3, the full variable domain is DAGVTQSPTHLIKTRGQQVTLRCSPKSGHDTVSWYQQALGQGPQFIFQYYEEEERQRGNFPDRFSGHQFPNYSSELNVNALLLGDSALYLCASSLLGVSGKATDTQYFGPGTRLTVL.

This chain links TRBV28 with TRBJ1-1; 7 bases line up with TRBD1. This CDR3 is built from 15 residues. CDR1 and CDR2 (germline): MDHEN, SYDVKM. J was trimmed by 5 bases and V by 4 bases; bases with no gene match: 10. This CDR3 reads CASSYGGGAITEAFF. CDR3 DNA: TGTGCCAGCAGTTACGGAGGGGGCGCGATTACTGAAGCTTTCTTT. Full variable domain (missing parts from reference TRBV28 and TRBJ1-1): DVKVTQSSRYLVKRTGEKVFLECVQDMDHENMFWYRQDPGLGLRLIYFSYDVKMKEKGDIPEGYSVSREKKERFSLILESASTNQTSMYLCASSYGGGAITEAFFGQGTRLTVV.

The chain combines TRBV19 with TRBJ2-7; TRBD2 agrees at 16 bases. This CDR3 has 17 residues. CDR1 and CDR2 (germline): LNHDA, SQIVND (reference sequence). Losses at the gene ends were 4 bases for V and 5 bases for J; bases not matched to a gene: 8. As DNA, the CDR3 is TGTGCCAGTAGTACAGGGACTAGCGGGAGGGCCCTCCACGAGCAGTACTTC. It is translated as CASSTGTSGRALHEQYF. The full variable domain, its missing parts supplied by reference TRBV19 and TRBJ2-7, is DGGITQSPKYLFRKEGQNVTLSCEQNLNHDAMYWYRQDPGQGLRLIYYSQIVNDFQKGDIAEGYSVSREKKESFPLTVTSAQKNPTAFYLCASSTGTSGRALHEQYFGPGTRLTVT.

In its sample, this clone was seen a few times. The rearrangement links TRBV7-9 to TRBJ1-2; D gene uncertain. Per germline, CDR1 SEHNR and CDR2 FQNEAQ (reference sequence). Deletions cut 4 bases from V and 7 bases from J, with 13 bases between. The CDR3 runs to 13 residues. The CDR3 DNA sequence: TGTGCCAGCAGCTCCAACCCGGTCGGTGGCTACACCTTC. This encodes CASSSNPVGGYTF. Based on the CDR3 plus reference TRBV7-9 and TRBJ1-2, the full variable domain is DTGVSQNPRHKITKRGQNVTFRCDPISEHNRLYWYRQTLGQGPEFLTYFQNEAQLEKSRLLSDRFSAERPKGSFSTLEIQRTEQGDSAMYLCASSSNPVGGYTFGSGTRLTVV.

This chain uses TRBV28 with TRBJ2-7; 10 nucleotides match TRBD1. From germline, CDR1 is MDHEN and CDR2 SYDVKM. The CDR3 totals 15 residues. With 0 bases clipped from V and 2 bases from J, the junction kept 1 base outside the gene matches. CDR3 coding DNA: TGTGCCAGCAGTTTATGGACAGGGGGCACCTACGAGCAGTACTTC. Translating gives CASSLWTGGTYEQYF.

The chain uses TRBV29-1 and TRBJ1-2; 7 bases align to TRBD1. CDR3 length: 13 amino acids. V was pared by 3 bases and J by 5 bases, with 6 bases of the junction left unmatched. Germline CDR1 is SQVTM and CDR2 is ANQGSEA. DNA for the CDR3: TGCAGCGTTGAGCCGACAGGGAAGTATGGCTACACCTTC. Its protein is CSVEPTGKYGYTF.

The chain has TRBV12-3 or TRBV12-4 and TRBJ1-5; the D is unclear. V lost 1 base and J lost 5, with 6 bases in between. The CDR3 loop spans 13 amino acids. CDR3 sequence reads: CASSLGQDQPQHF. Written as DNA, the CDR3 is TGTGCCAGCAGTTTAGGGCAGGATCAGCCCCAGCATTTT.

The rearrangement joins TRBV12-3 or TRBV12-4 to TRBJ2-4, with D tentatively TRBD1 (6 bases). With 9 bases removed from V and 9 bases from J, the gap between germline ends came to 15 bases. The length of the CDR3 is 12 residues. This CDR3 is CASQRDMAIQYF. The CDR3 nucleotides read TGTGCCAGTCAACGGGACATGGCCATTCAGTACTTC.

CDR3 DNA sequence: TGTGCCAGCAGCTTAGGAGAAAACACTGAAGCTTTCTTT. As protein: CASSLGENTEAFF. The chain links TRBV7-3 to TRBJ1-1; D ambiguous. Germline V gene lookup returns CDR1 SGHTA and CDR2 FQGTGA. V lost 2 bases, J lost 2 bases, and 6 bases lay in between. The CDR3 contains 13 residues.

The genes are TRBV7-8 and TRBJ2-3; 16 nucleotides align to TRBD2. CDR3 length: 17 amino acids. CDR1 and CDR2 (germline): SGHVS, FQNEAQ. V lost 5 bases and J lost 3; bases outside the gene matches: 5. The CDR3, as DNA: TGTGCCAGCAGCCCGGGACTAGCGGGAGGGACTACAGATACGCAGTATTTT. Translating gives CASSPGLAGGTTDTQYF.

The DNA for the CDR3 is TGTGCCATCAGTACAGGACAGGGGCGTTCCTACGAGCAGTACTTC. Translation gives CAISTGQGRSYEQYF. This sequence joins TRBV10-3 and TRBJ2-7, with 9 bases that match TRBD1. Germline-derived CDR1 and CDR2 are ENHRY and SYGVKD. The CDR3 runs 15 residues. V lost 5 bases and J lost 1; bases outside the gene matches: 6.

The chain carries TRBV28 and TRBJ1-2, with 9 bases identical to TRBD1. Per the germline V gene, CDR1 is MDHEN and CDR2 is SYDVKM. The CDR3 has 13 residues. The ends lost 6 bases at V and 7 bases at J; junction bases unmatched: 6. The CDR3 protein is CASRDTGGSGYTF. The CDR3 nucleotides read TGTGCCAGCAGAGATACAGGGGGCAGTGGCTACACCTTC.

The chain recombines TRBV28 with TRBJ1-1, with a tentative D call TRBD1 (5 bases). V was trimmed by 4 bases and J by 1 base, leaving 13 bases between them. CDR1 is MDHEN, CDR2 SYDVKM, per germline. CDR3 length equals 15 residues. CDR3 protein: CASSSRQWQNTEAFF. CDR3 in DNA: TGTGCCAGCAGTTCAAGACAGTGGCAGAACACTGAAGCTTTCTTT.

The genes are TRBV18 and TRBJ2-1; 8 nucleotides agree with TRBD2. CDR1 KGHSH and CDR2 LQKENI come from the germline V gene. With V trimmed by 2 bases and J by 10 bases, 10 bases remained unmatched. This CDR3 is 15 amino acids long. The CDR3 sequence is CASSPGAGVRGEQFF. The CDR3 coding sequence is TGTGCCAGCTCACCAGGAGCGGGGGTTCGTGGAGAGCAGTTCTTC.

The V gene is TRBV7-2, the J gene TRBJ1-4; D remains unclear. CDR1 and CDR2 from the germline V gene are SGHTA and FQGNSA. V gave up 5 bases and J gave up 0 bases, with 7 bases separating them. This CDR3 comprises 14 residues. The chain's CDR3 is CASSISTTNEKLFF. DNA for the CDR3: TGTGCCAGCAGCATCAGTACAACTAATGAAAAACTGTTTTTT.

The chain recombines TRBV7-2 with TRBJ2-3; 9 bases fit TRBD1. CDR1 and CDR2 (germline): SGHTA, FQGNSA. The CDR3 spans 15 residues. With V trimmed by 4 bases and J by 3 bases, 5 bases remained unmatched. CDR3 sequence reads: CASSSGTGITDTQYF. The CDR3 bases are TGTGCCAGCAGCTCAGGGACAGGGATAACAGATACGCAGTATTTT. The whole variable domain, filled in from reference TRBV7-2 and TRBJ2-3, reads GAGVSQSPSNKVTEKGKDVELRCDPISGHTALYWYRQSLGQGLEFLIYFQGNSAPDKSGLPSDRFSAERTGGSVSTLTIQRTQQEDSAVYLCASSSGTGITDTQYFGPGTRLTVL.

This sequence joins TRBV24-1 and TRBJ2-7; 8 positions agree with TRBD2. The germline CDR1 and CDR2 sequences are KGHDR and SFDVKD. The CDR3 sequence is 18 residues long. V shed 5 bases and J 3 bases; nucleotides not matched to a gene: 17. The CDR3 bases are TGTGCCACCAGTGGCTCCGGGACTAGAGGACCTGGTGTCTACGAGCAGTACTTC. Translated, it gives CATSGSGTRGPGVYEQYF.

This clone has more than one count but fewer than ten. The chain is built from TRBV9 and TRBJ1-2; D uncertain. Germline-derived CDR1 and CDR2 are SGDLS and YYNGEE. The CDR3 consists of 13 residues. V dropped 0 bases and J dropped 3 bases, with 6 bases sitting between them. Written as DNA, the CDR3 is TGTGCCAGCAGCGTAGGGCAGTACTATGGCTACACCTTC. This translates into CASSVGQYYGYTF.

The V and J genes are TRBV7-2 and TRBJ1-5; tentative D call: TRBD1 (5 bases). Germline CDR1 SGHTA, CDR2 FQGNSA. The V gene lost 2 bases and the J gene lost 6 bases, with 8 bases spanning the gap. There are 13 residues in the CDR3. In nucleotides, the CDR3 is TGTGCCAGCAGCTTATCGGGGGGTCAGCCCCAGCATTTT. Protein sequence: CASSLSGGQPQHF.

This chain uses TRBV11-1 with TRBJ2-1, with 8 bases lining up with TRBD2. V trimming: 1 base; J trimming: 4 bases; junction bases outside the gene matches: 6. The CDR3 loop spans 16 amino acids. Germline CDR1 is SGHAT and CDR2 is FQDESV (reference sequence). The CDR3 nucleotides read TGTGCCAGCAGCTTAGTCCCTAGCGGGCTTTACAATGAGCAGTTCTTC. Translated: CASSLVPSGLYNEQFF.